This T cell receptor beta chain comes out of a study of Ad26.COV2.S vaccination and SARS-CoV-2 variants. Looking at the study overall: Intramuscular Ad26.COV2.S at 5x10^10 or 1x10^11 viral particles. Study outcomes and limitations: Substantial post-vaccination breadth of spike-specific CD8+ and CD4+ T cell responses was reported.

CDR1 is SGDLS, CDR2 YYNGEE, per germline. This CDR3 spans 15 amino acids. V was shortened by 4 bases and J by 4 bases, with 12 bases between the two germline ends. This table comes from immunoSEQ multiplex PCR, and its TCRdb copy is limited to in-frame clones, with some not included. The table records around 310,000 clones, roughly nine tenths of them present only once. About this clone: No antigen is known for it.

Stated treatment: approximately 18 received Ad26.COV2.S at low or high dose, single or two shots; five or six received placebo; per-sample allocation not given. The study sampled participants on day 63 after the first vaccine or placebo injection. The sample came from a Boston adult aged 18-55 years. The starting material was peripheral blood, obtained in a trial of Ad26.COV2.S vaccine versus placebo. The receptor's source is a person aged 18-60 years who received the Ad26.COV2.S COVID-19 vaccine or a placebo. This chain connects TRBV9 to TRBJ1-6, with D possibly being TRBD1 (5 bases). The CDR3 nucleotides read TGTGCCAGCAGCCCCCGAGACAGTTATAATTCACCCCTCCACTTT. Amino acids: CASSPRDSYNSPLHF.